The 21 T cell receptor beta chains reported below all come from one sample, sequenced in a study of CD8 T cells in Susac syndrome. An amount of RNA that ranged from roughly 0.5 to 1 ug was reverse transcribed with random hexamers. TCRdb reprocessed the immunoSEQ multiplex PCR reads via MiXCR and lists one record per CDR3 protein. The sample has just over 80,000 distinct CDR3 sequences, approximately 94% seen once. Source material: CD8+ T cells from PBMCs. These receptors came from a human donor in good health.

The chain combines TRBV7-8 with TRBJ2-2, with D possibly matching TRBD2 (6 bases). The V and J ends lost 6 bases and 6 bases respectively, with 11 bases between them. In germline, CDR1 is SGHVS, CDR2 FQNEAQ. This CDR3 region has 13 residues. The CDR3: CASSTGGAGELFF. The CDR3 nucleotides read TGTGCCAGCAGTACCGGCGGGGCCGGGGAGCTGTTTTTT.

The chain uses TRBV7-9 and TRBJ2-1, with 12 bases identical to TRBD2. The V and J ends lost 3 bases and 0 bases, in that order; junction bases with no gene match: 9. This CDR3 has 19 amino acids. Germline V lookup: CDR1 SEHNR, CDR2 FQNEAQ (reference sequence). The CDR3 sequence is CASSFETSGRISSYNEQFF. The DNA for the CDR3 is TGTGCCAGCAGCTTCGAAACTAGCGGGAGGATTAGCTCCTACAATGAGCAGTTCTTC.

The V and J genes are TRBV7-9 and TRBJ2-3; D call uncertain. V was cut by 5 bases and J by 0 bases, with 9 bases left in between. CDR1 and CDR2 from the germline V gene are SEHNR and FQNEAQ (reference sequence). This CDR3 comprises 14 residues. The CDR3 loop reads CASSPESSTDTQYF. In DNA, the CDR3 is TGTGCCAGCAGCCCGGAGAGTAGCACAGATACGCAGTATTTT.

The chain joins TRBV9 to TRBJ2-1, with a possible D match to TRBD1 (6 bases). CDR3 length: 16 residues. The ends were cut back, 0 bases at V and 10 bases at J, with 20 bases in the middle. Per the germline V gene, CDR1 is SGDLS and CDR2 is YYNGEE. CDR3 nucleotides: TGTGCCAGCAGCGTAGATAATCGGCCAGGGGTCCCCGAGCAGTTCTTC. Translation gives CASSVDNRPGVPEQFF. The full variable domain, with the rest looked up from reference TRBV9 and TRBJ2-1, is DSGVTQTPKHLITATGQRVTLRCSPRSGDLSVYWYQQSLDQGLQFLIQYYNGEERAKGNILERFSAQQFPDLHSELNLSSLELGDSALYFCASSVDNRPGVPEQFFGPGTRLTVL.

V and J are TRBV4-3 and TRBJ2-7, with D possibly TRBD1 on 6 matching bases. Trimming removed 1 base from V and 6 bases from J, with 13 bases in between. From germline, CDR1 is LGHNA and CDR2 YSLEER. The CDR3 totals 14 residues. The CDR3 DNA reads TGCGCCAGCAGCCAAGTCAGAACAGGGATCGAGCAGTACTTC. Protein sequence: CASSQVRTGIEQYF.

This rearrangement joins TRBV27 to TRBJ1-5; D may be TRBD1 (5 bases). V shed 5 bases and J shed 7 bases, with 18 bases lying between them. The CDR3 consists of 15 residues. Germline V gene sequence: CDR1 MNHEY, CDR2 SMNVEV (reference sequence). The CDR3 DNA sequence: TGTGCCAGCAGTCCCCGCGGACATCTCTTCCAGCCCCAGCATTTT. It translates to CASSPRGHLFQPQHF.

The J gene is TRBJ1-2, the V gene TRBV7-9; D is ambiguous. The germline V gene encodes CDR1 SEHNR and CDR2 FQNEAQ (reference sequence). This CDR3 spans 14 amino acids. V was pared by 5 bases and J by 2 bases, with 12 bases between. CDR3: CASSPDPGNYGYTF. DNA of the CDR3: TGTGCCAGCAGCCCCGACCCTGGGAACTATGGCTACACCTTC.

The chain carries TRBV13 and TRBJ2-7; 7 positions agree with TRBD2. Losses at the gene ends were 5 bases for V and 1 base for J; bases not matched to a gene: 5. The V gene's germline CDR1 is PRHDT and CDR2 FYEKMQ (reference sequence). The CDR3 runs to 14 residues. CDR3 DNA sequence: TGTGCCAGCAGCAAACTAGCGAGGTCCTACGAGCAGTACTTC. This translates into CASSKLARSYEQYF.

This clonotype showed up just a few times. The gene calls are TRBV6-4 and TRBJ2-7, with 15 bases fitting TRBD2. V lost 8 bases and J lost 4; bases outside the gene matches: 0. Germline loops: CDR1 MRHNA, CDR2 SNTAGT. This CDR3 has 13 residues. The CDR3 is CASGLAGGYEQYF. Written as DNA, the CDR3 is TGTGCCAGCGGACTAGCGGGGGGGTACGAGCAGTACTTC.

V usage is TRBV24-1 and J usage is TRBJ2-2; no definite D call. Germline-derived CDR1 and CDR2 are KGHDR and SFDVKD. The CDR3 extends over 19 amino acids. V lost 2 bases and J 2 bases, leaving 20 bases between the germline ends. CDR3 loop: CATSDSYDGGTLNTGELFF. The DNA of the CDR3 is TGTGCCACCAGTGATTCGTACGACGGCGGTACCCTAAACACCGGGGAGCTGTTTTTT.

The J gene is TRBJ2-1, the V gene TRBV27, with TRBD2 matching over 9 bases. The ends lost 5 bases at V and 10 bases at J; junction bases unmatched: 15. This CDR3 comprises 16 residues. Looked up from germline, CDR1 is MNHEY and CDR2 is SMNVEV (reference sequence). The CDR3 sequence is CASSPHAGGIGSEQFF. As DNA, the CDR3 is TGTGCCAGCAGTCCCCACGCGGGAGGGATAGGGAGCGAGCAGTTCTTC.

CDR3 in DNA: TGTGCCACCAGCAGAGTCGGGGGCGAGCAGTACGTC. It specifies CATSRVGGEQYV. The rearrangement uses TRBV15 and TRBJ2-7; tentatively, D is TRBD2 (6 bases). CDR3 size: 12 residues. V lost 1 base to trimming and J lost 6 bases, with 7 bases between them. The germline V gene encodes CDR1 LNHNV and CDR2 YYDKDF (reference sequence).

V is TRBV7-9 and J is TRBJ2-5, with D perhaps matching TRBD1 (6 bases). Trimming took off 2 bases at V and 4 bases at J, with 11 bases between the two ends. Germline V gene sequence: CDR1 SEHNR, CDR2 FQNEAQ (reference sequence). The CDR3 has 14 residues. CDR3 protein: CASSLSGVGETQYF. Written as DNA, the CDR3 is TGTGCCAGCAGCTTATCAGGGGTTGGAGAGACCCAGTACTTC. Based on the CDR3 plus reference TRBV7-9 and TRBJ2-5, the full variable domain is DTGVSQNPRHKITKRGQNVTFRCDPISEHNRLYWYRQTLGQGPEFLTYFQNEAQLEKSRLLSDRFSAERPKGSFSTLEIQRTEQGDSAMYLCASSLSGVGETQYFGPGTRLLVL.

This chain links TRBV7-6 with TRBJ2-2, with no clear D. The V gene's germline CDR1 is SGHVS and CDR2 FNYEAQ. Trimming took off 3 bases at V and 4 bases at J, with 3 bases between the two ends. The CDR3 is 12 residues long. CDR3 in DNA: TGTGCCAGCAGCTTCAGCACCGGGGAGCTGTTTTTT. Amino acids: CASSFSTGELFF.

The chain carries TRBV5-6 and TRBJ2-7, with 7 bases aligning to TRBD1. This CDR3 has 14 amino acids. V shed 4 bases, J shed 1 base, and the junction held 5 bases outside the gene matches. Germline V gene sequence: CDR1 SGHDT, CDR2 YYEEEE. The CDR3 here is CASSPTGESYEQYF. The CDR3 DNA reads as TGTGCCAGCAGCCCCACAGGGGAATCCTACGAGCAGTACTTC.

This chain joins TRBV5-1 and TRBJ2-7; D remains unclear. The germline V gene has CDR1 SGHRS and CDR2 YFSETQ. V was shortened by 1 base and J by 2 bases, with 19 bases between the two germline ends. The CDR3 covers 17 residues. The CDR3 protein is CASSLTVPIRGTYEQYF. CDR3 nucleotide sequence: TGCGCCAGCAGCTTGACAGTTCCCATTAGAGGAACCTACGAGCAGTACTTC.

The chain uses TRBV27 and TRBJ2-1, with 7 bases aligning to TRBD2. The germline CDR1 and CDR2 sequences are MNHEY and SMNVEV (reference sequence). The CDR3 consists of 16 residues. With V trimmed by 4 bases and J by 0 bases, 6 bases remained unmatched. The CDR3 is CASSSMLAASYNEQFF. In DNA form, the CDR3 reads TGTGCCAGCAGTTCGATGCTAGCGGCCTCCTACAATGAGCAGTTCTTC.

This rearrangement joins TRBV21-1 to TRBJ1-1. TRBV21-1 is noted as a pseudogene. This CDR3 region has 15 residues. The CDR3 DNA is TGTGCCAGCAGCAAAAAGTTCCCAGGGAACCCTGAAGCTTTCTTT. Translated, it gives CASSKKFPGNPEAFF.

The chain's CDR3 is CSGGRLGTGTEAFF. Here the CDR3 DNA reads TGCAGCGGAGGCAGGCTTGGGACGGGCACTGAAGCTTTCTTT. The gene calls are TRBV29-1 and TRBJ1-1, with D perhaps matching TRBD1 (5 bases). V was pared by 7 bases and J by 4 bases, with 19 bases between. The CDR3 totals 14 residues. Germline-derived CDR1 and CDR2 are SQVTM and ANQGSEA.

The chain uses TRBV29-1 and TRBJ1-2; D remains ambiguous. V was shortened by 1 base and J by 6 bases, with 9 bases between the two germline ends. The CDR3 spans 12 residues. Germline-derived CDR1 and CDR2 are SQVTM and ANQGSEA. CDR3 sequence: CSVEAGPDGYTF. CDR3 DNA: TGCAGCGTTGAAGCAGGACCCGATGGCTACACCTTC. The full variable domain, rest sourced from reference TRBV29-1 and TRBJ1-2, is SAVISQKPSRDICQRGTSLTIQCQVDSQVTMMFWYRQQPGQSLTLIATANQGSEATYESGFVIDKFPISRPNLTFSTLTVSNMSPEDSSIYLCSVEAGPDGYTFGSGTRLTVV.

The CDR3 region is CASSFEGWGVEAFF. CDR3 coding DNA: TGTGCCAGCAGCTTCGAGGGCTGGGGAGTGGAAGCTTTCTTT. The chain joins TRBV9 to TRBJ1-1; D ambiguous. Germline V gene sequence: CDR1 SGDLS, CDR2 YYNGEE. Trimming took 4 bases from V and 8 from J, leaving 18 bases between them. This CDR3 comprises 14 residues.